This TCR beta chain was found in a study of beta chain features in type 1 diabetes listed by TCRdb under 2018. Looking at the study overall: No differences in mean age, gender distribution, total cell number or subset yield were found between patients and healthy donors. Across all samples, some 100,000,000 sorted cells were examined, and cell number per subset correlated strongly with RNA yield. In the study, recently diagnosed type 1 diabetes patients and matched healthy donors were compared on the TCRB repertoires of their sorted circulating CD4+ T cell subsets. Whereas all 30 or so donors provided naive and central memory subsets, regulatory and stem cell-like memory subsets were isolated from just 8 patients and about 8 healthy donors. General findings and caveats noted by the study authors: Because cDNA was sequenced instead of genomic DNA, activated cells with high expression could be over-represented, although the groups did not differ in activation or CD3 levels. Because small numbers of individuals were included in the HLA sub-analyses, any influence of HLA type on TCRB rearrangement was left unresolved. PCR might favor shorter templates, but patient and control samples were amplified and corrected together, so any skew would affect both groups equally. Type 1 diabetes patients showed a moderate but significant shortening of TCRB CDR3 length in all four CD4+ subsets. Naive, central memory and regulatory TCRB repertoires appeared to be more similar among patients than among healthy donors. At VDJ recombination sites, type 1 diabetes patients had fewer insertions and more deleted nucleotides, which implies abnormalities in thymic rearrangement.

Cut back by 2 bases and 3 bases, the V and J ends lie 13 bases apart. The CDR3 goes from the cysteine to the phenylalanine over 15 residues. The read is trimmed to its CDR3 DNA, 45 bases read in frame from base 1. Per the germline V gene, MNHEY is the CDR1 and SVGAGI is the CDR2. The High Capacity cDNA Reverse Transcription Kit was used to reverse transcribe all of the isolated RNA, meaning that expressed TCRB transcripts were what got sequenced. Deep immunoSEQ sequencing was applied to naive, central memory and regulatory T cell samples, giving an average of roughly 3.5 million total reads per sample. After sorted cells were lysed in RLT buffer, RNA was extracted with DNase-treated RNeasy Micro or Mini kits, with the choice depending on cell number. Each cell subset was processed on its own to prevent cross-contamination, while patient and healthy donor samples were processed together. The immunoSEQ multiplex PCR was used to amplify TCRB sequences from cDNA, generating 87-bp fragments that spanned the CDR3 region. The amplicons were sequenced using the Illumina HiSeq platform. As for how the authors treated the data: Synthetic template baselines were used to correct PCR bias computationally, reads within Hamming distance 2 were collapsed together, and singletons that could not be merged were discarded. Reads were aligned against IMGT to assign V, D and J genes, CDR3 length and insertions or deletions at six rearrangement sites. Within each subset, clonotype counts were normalized to sorted cell number, and only after that were true diversity and Gini coefficients computed with the tcR R package. The overlap coefficient, calculated on TCRB nucleotide sequences, was used to measure repertoire sharing. Sourced from immuneACCESS, this table was stored by TCRdb with only in-frame sequences that have V and J called. A share of the clones is absent; for the studies checked, an unresolved V gene accounts for under half, and the remainder has no known explanation. The D gene and trimming were derived from the DNA, and the V and J assignments and clone size from that table. The sample has about 390,000 clones on record, 9.6% of them singletons. The ten largest clones take up approximately 0.6% of the sample.

This clone has only a few counts. There is no known antigen for this receptor. No qualities accompany the bases; no much larger clone lies one base away. From each donor, a single peripheral blood sample of about 120 mL on average was drawn into heparinised tubes. A BD FACSAria II and a panel including CD45RO, CCR7, CD25, CD127, CD95 and CD27 were used to sort naive, central memory, regulatory and stem cell-like memory CD4+ T cells. A purity above 95% was achieved for all sorted populations. PBMCs were isolated immediately by Lymphoprep density gradient centrifugation and stained directly without culture. So that batch effects would be minimized, each experiment stained and sorted samples in pairs, pairing one healthy donor with one patient.

The receptor comes from a man younger than 45 with type 1 diabetes. Recombination joined TRBV6-5 with TRBJ1-1, and TRBD1 may be the D gene, going by 5 matching bases. What was sequenced was central memory CD4+ T cells from blood. The base sequence is TGTGCCAGCAGTTACACATACCAGGGATACACTGAAGCTTTCTTT. The resulting protein is CASSYTYQGYTEAFF.